The source of this T cell receptor (beta chain) is a study of T cells after yellow fever vaccination. About the study: SMART-Seq v4 Ultra Low Input handled preparation of low-cell-number fractions. Study-level points and caveats: A minor fraction of clonotypes spanned both CD4 and CD8 compartments. Among primary-vaccination clones, most reappeared after the booster, at roughly 95% for CD4 and 85% to 90% for CD8.

In the case of this clonotype: Its antigen is as yet unknown.

V shed 7 bases and J shed 0 bases, with 7 bases lying between them. The CDR3 loop spans 12 amino acids. Germline V lookup: CDR1 SGHNT, CDR2 YYREEE (reference sequence). As TCR cDNA was made by 5'RACE template switching, a universal primer site and UMIs were added. One entry per CDR3 protein results from TCRdb running MiXCR on the 5' RACE reads. The sample yields about 240,000 distinct CDR3 sequences, approximately 3.6% seen once. This clonotype originated in a man between 18 and 29 years old who received the YFV17D yellow fever vaccine. The chain recombines TRBV5-4 with TRBJ1-1; D call uncertain. The sequences come from PBMCs, collected 15 days after the yellow fever booster vaccination. The CDR3 bases are TGTGCCAGCGGTCCCGTGAACACTGAAGCTTTCTTT. Translated: CASGPVNTEAFF.